The 8 T cell receptor beta chains in this list originate from one sample, sequenced in a study of blood T cell repertoires in COVID-19. The protocol was immunoSEQ multiplex PCR, while the TCRdb copy is restricted to in-frame clones and leaves out a portion. In the table there are approximately 260,000 clones, about 86% of which are singletons. The specimen was PBMCs or T cells enriched from blood (not recorded which). The origin of the receptors is a woman between 35 and 50 years old with acute COVID-19.

The chain links TRBV7-8 to TRBJ2-2; 9 nucleotides line up with TRBD2. From germline, CDR1 is SGHVS and CDR2 FQNEAQ. This CDR3 is built from 15 residues. V shed 3 bases and J 4 bases; nucleotides not matched to a gene: 3. The CDR3 DNA reads as TGTGCCAGCAGCTTTGAGCGGGAGGCCACCGGGGAGCTGTTTTTT. This codes for CASSFEREATGELFF.

The gene calls are TRBV4-2 and TRBJ2-1; 13 nucleotides match TRBD2. From germline, CDR1 is LGHNA and CDR2 YNFKEQ. The CDR3 is made up of 16 amino acids. Trimming cost V 4 bases and J 6 bases; bases outside gene matches: 6. The CDR3 loop is CASSPTGLAGVNEQFF. The CDR3 DNA reads as TGTGCCAGCAGCCCTACAGGACTAGCGGGGGTCAATGAGCAGTTCTTC.

This clone was detected only once. The rearrangement uses TRBV6-1 and TRBJ2-1; a possible D gene is TRBD2 (5 bases). Germline V gene sequence: CDR1 MNHNS, CDR2 SASEGT. The CDR3 loop spans 15 amino acids. The V gene lost 0 bases and the J gene lost 3 bases, with 9 bases spanning the gap. The CDR3 region has the DNA TGTGCCAGCAGTGAAGCCTCTAGCTACTACAATGAGCAGTTCTTC. It specifies CASSEASSYYNEQFF.

This clone was counted a few times. This rearrangement joins TRBV2 to TRBJ2-3, with a weak D call TRBD1 (6 bases). The germline gives CDR1 SNHLY, CDR2 FYNNEI. The CDR3 spans 15 residues. Trimming left V 5 bases short and J 5 bases short, with 17 bases between. CDR3 sequence reads: CASSMLNRDRDTQYF. The CDR3 DNA sequence: TGTGCCAGCAGTATGCTGAACAGGGATAGAGATACGCAGTATTTT.

This chain joins TRBV5-1 and TRBJ2-1; tentatively, D is TRBD2 (5 bases). Germline assignment: CDR1 SGHRS and CDR2 YFSETQ. The CDR3 covers 14 residues. V shed 0 bases and J shed 10 bases, with 14 bases lying between them. The CDR3 region is CASSLGTGNGEQFF. DNA of the CDR3: TGCGCCAGCAGCTTGGGGACTGGCAATGGAGAGCAGTTCTTC.

This clone came up a few times. This sequence joins TRBV2 and TRBJ2-1; 9 bases are shared with TRBD2. V lost 6 bases, J lost 9 bases, and 3 bases stayed unmatched. In germline, CDR1 is SNHLY, CDR2 FYNNEI. CDR3 length equals 12 residues. The CDR3 sequence: CASRAGGFEQFF. CDR3 bases: TGTGCCAGCAGGGCGGGAGGGTTTGAGCAGTTCTTC.

The chain links TRBV6-5 to TRBJ2-1; tentatively, D is TRBD2 (6 bases). Germline CDR1 is MNHEY and CDR2 is SVGAGI. The CDR3 extends over 12 amino acids. CDR3 nucleotide sequence: TGTGCTGGAGGGCCTCGATACAATGAGCAGTTCTTC. This codes for CAGGPRYNEQFF.

The chain combines TRBV6-6 with TRBJ2-3; the match to TRBD2 covers 7 bases. The CDR3 sequence is 14 residues long. V lost 6 bases and J lost 8; bases outside the gene matches: 11. Germline CDR1 is MNHNY and CDR2 is SVGAGI (reference sequence). The CDR3, as DNA: TGTGCCAGCAGATCCGGGACTATAGATAGTACGCAGTATTTT. Protein sequence: CASRSGTIDSTQYF.